Listed below are T cell receptor beta chains from one sample, sequenced in a study of breast tumors, draining lymph nodes, adjacent tissues. TCRdb passed the multiplex PCR reads through MiXCR, listing each CDR3 protein once. Of roughly 260,000 distinct CDR3 sequences in the sample, 30% to 35% were seen once. The sample comprised axillary lymph node tissue. All receptors come from a female donor with breast cancer. Some clones in this sample may be carry-over from other donors' samples. The CDR3 runs from the conserved cysteine through the conserved F or W. The order of the fields is clone size, V gene, J gene, D gene, CDR3 DNA, CDR3 protein. D genes are given only for firm matches. Clone size is shown for a subset of rows, as once, few, many or a class of expanded clone.

abundance: many; v_gene: TRBV5-1; j_gene: TRBJ2-5; d_gene: TRBD2; CDR3nt: TGCGCCAGCAGCTTGTTCCGGGGAGGGCCCAGAGAGACCCAGTACTTC; CDR3aa: CASSLFRGGPRETQYF
abundance: many; v_gene: TRBV11-2; j_gene: TRBJ2-5; d_gene: NA; CDR3nt: TGTGCCAGCAGCACAACCGGGACTGCGAAAGAGACCCAGTACTTC; CDR3aa: CASSTTGTAKETQYF
abundance: few; v_gene: TRBV6-5; j_gene: TRBJ2-7; d_gene: TRBD2; CDR3nt: TGTGCCAGCAGTTACTCGCAACTAGCGGGAGGCCCCTACGAGCAGTACTTC; CDR3aa: CASSYSQLAGGPYEQYF
abundance: many; v_gene: TRBV29-1; j_gene: TRBJ2-1; d_gene: TRBD1; CDR3nt: TGCAGCGAAAGGACAGGGATCAATGAGCAGTTCTTC; CDR3aa: CSERTGINEQFF
abundance: many; v_gene: TRBV11-3; j_gene: TRBJ2-1; d_gene: TRBD2; CDR3nt: TGTGCCAGCAGCATCCTGACTAGCGCAGATTCCTACAATGAGCAGTTCTTC; CDR3aa: CASSILTSADSYNEQFF
abundance: NA; v_gene: TRBV11-3; j_gene: TRBJ2-5; d_gene: TRBD2; CDR3nt: TGTGCCAGCAGCGTGCCCCACCTCAGACAAAAAGCGGGAGGAGAGACCCAGTACTTC; CDR3aa: CASSVPHLRQKAGGETQYF
abundance: NA; v_gene: TRBV2; j_gene: TRBJ2-7; d_gene: NA; CDR3nt: TGTGCCAGCTCACCGCCTTGGGCGTCCAACTACGAGCAGTACTTC; CDR3aa: CASSPPWASNYEQYF
abundance: many; v_gene: TRBV14; j_gene: TRBJ1-5; d_gene: NA; CDR3nt: TGTGCCAGCAGCCTTACAGGGCATCAGCCCCAGCATTTT; CDR3aa: CASSLTGHQPQHF
abundance: many; v_gene: TRBV29-1; j_gene: TRBJ2-1; d_gene: TRBD2; CDR3nt: TGCAGCGTCGCCCCGACTAGCGGTCGCGCCGATGAGCAGTTCTTC; CDR3aa: CSVAPTSGRADEQFF
abundance: many; v_gene: TRBV10-3; j_gene: TRBJ2-7; d_gene: TRBD2; CDR3nt: TGTGCCATCAGTGAATTGCGGGAGCACGAGCAGTACTTC; CDR3aa: CAISELREHEQYF
abundance: many; v_gene: TRBV11-3; j_gene: TRBJ2-7; d_gene: TRBD2; CDR3nt: TGTGCCAGCAGCCGGACTAGAGGCTACGAGCAGTACTTC; CDR3aa: CASSRTRGYEQYF
abundance: NA; v_gene: TRBV28; j_gene: TRBJ2-7; d_gene: TRBD1; CDR3nt: TGTGCCAGCAGTGAACCGGGACAGGGCCCCTACGAGCAGTACTTC; CDR3aa: CASSEPGQGPYEQYF
abundance: many; v_gene: TRBV6-5; j_gene: TRBJ2-1; d_gene: TRBD1; CDR3nt: TGTGCCAGCAGGACCGGGACAGGGAACAATGAGCAGTTCTTC; CDR3aa: CASRTGTGNNEQFF
abundance: many; v_gene: TRBV20-1; j_gene: TRBJ1-3; d_gene: NA; CDR3nt: TGCAGTGCTAGAGTCCTCGGTCCCCTCGGCTCTGGAAACACCATATATTTT; CDR3aa: CSARVLGPLGSGNTIYF
abundance: many; v_gene: TRBV7-2; j_gene: TRBJ2-7; d_gene: TRBD2; CDR3nt: TGTGCCAGCAGCCCCGGGGGTATCGGGGGGGGCTGGTCGCAGTACTTC; CDR3aa: CASSPGGIGGGWSQYF
abundance: many; v_gene: TRBV13; j_gene: TRBJ1-3; d_gene: NA; CDR3nt: TGTGCCAGCAGCTTAAATTTGGGAAACACCATATATTTT; CDR3aa: CASSLNLGNTIYF
abundance: NA; v_gene: TRBV7-9; j_gene: TRBJ2-1; d_gene: TRBD2; CDR3nt: TGTGCCAGCAGCCCCCCGGGACTAGCGACGAATGAGCAGTTCTTC; CDR3aa: CASSPPGLATNEQFF
abundance: many; v_gene: TRBV5-5; j_gene: TRBJ1-2; d_gene: NA; CDR3nt: TGTGCCAGCAGCTTCAGGACGGCAGCTAACTATGGCTACACCTTC; CDR3aa: CASSFRTAANYGYTF
abundance: many; v_gene: TRBV24-1; j_gene: TRBJ2-3; d_gene: NA; CDR3nt: TGTGCCACCAGTGATTTGGAGCGGGTCGGGCCAGATACGCAGTATTTT; CDR3aa: CATSDLERVGPDTQYF
abundance: many; v_gene: TRBV9; j_gene: TRBJ2-2; d_gene: NA; CDR3nt: TGTGCCAGCAGCGTAGAAAAGGGGATGGGGACCGGGGAGCTGTTTTTT; CDR3aa: CASSVEKGMGTGELFF
abundance: many; v_gene: TRBV9; j_gene: TRBJ2-1; d_gene: TRBD2; CDR3nt: TGTGCCAGCAGCGTAGCTTCTAGCGGGGCAACCTACAATGAGCAGTTCTTC; CDR3aa: CASSVASSGATYNEQFF
abundance: many; v_gene: TRBV12-5; j_gene: TRBJ1-5; d_gene: NA; CDR3nt: TGTGCTAGTGGTTCCCCCCGGTGGGTGGCTCAGCCCCAGCATTTT; CDR3aa: CASGSPRWVAQPQHF
abundance: many; v_gene: TRBV19; j_gene: TRBJ2-2; d_gene: NA; CDR3nt: TGTGCCAGTAGTATAGCAGGGAGAAACACCGGGGAGCTGTTTTTT; CDR3aa: CASSIAGRNTGELFF
abundance: once; v_gene: TRBV29-1; j_gene: TRBJ2-3; d_gene: NA; CDR3nt: TGCAGCGTTGATTCGGCTTACACAGATACGCAGTATTTT; CDR3aa: CSVDSAYTDTQYF
abundance: many; v_gene: TRBV7-9; j_gene: TRBJ1-1; d_gene: TRBD1; CDR3nt: TGTGCCAGCAGCGCTTCCGACAGGGCGAACACTGAAGCTTTCTTT; CDR3aa: CASSASDRANTEAFF
abundance: many; v_gene: TRBV7-2; j_gene: TRBJ1-2; d_gene: TRBD1; CDR3nt: TGTGCCAGCAGCACTCGGACAGGCCGAGGAGCTTATGGCTACACCTTC; CDR3aa: CASSTRTGRGAYGYTF
abundance: NA; v_gene: TRBV11-2; j_gene: TRBJ2-1; d_gene: NA; CDR3nt: TGCGCCAGCAGCCAAGACTTGTCAGCTCCCGCCTACAATGAGCAGTTCTTC; CDR3aa: CASSQDLSAPAYNEQFF
abundance: NA; v_gene: TRBV15; j_gene: TRBJ2-1; d_gene: TRBD2; CDR3nt: TGTGCCACCAGCGTACGACTAGCGGGAGTGGATGAGCAGTTCTTC; CDR3aa: CATSVRLAGVDEQFF
abundance: NA; v_gene: TRBV20-1; j_gene: TRBJ1-3; d_gene: TRBD1; CDR3nt: TGCAGTGCATTACAGGGGGCCCCTGGAAACACCATATATTTT; CDR3aa: CSALQGAPGNTIYF
abundance: many; v_gene: TRBV29-1; j_gene: TRBJ2-5; d_gene: NA; CDR3nt: TGCAGCGTTGAATGGGGAATTGGAGAGACCCAGTACTTC; CDR3aa: CSVEWGIGETQYF
abundance: NA; v_gene: TRBV30; j_gene: TRBJ2-3; d_gene: TRBD1; CDR3nt: TGTGCCTGGGGGCCGGGACAGGTTGTATTTTCTACGCAGTATTTT; CDR3aa: CAWGPGQVVFSTQYF
abundance: NA; v_gene: TRBV19; j_gene: TRBJ1-2; d_gene: NA; CDR3nt: TGTGCCAGTATTATAGATTCAAGGAACTATGGCTACACCTTC; CDR3aa: CASIIDSRNYGYTF
abundance: once; v_gene: TRBV7-3; j_gene: TRBJ2-5; d_gene: NA; CDR3nt: TGTGCCAGCAGTTACACCCGCAGGGGGCCCCTCCTAGACCAGCGGGGTTCGGAAGAGACCCAGTACTTC; CDR3aa: CASSYTRRGPLLDQRGSEETQYF
abundance: NA; v_gene: TRBV7-9; j_gene: TRBJ2-3; d_gene: TRBD2; CDR3nt: TGTGCCAGCAGCCACATCGGACTAGCGGGGGACACAGATACGCAGTATTTT; CDR3aa: CASSHIGLAGDTDTQYF
abundance: many; v_gene: TRBV6-6; j_gene: TRBJ1-5; d_gene: NA; CDR3nt: TGTGCCAGCAGTTACTCGACAGAGGGGAATCAGCCCCAGCATTTT; CDR3aa: CASSYSTEGNQPQHF
abundance: many; v_gene: TRBV6-4; j_gene: TRBJ2-5; d_gene: TRBD1; CDR3nt: TGTGCCAGCAGCCCAGGGGCAGGGGGAGAGACCCAGTACTTC; CDR3aa: CASSPGAGGETQYF
abundance: NA; v_gene: TRBV27; j_gene: TRBJ2-3; d_gene: TRBD2; CDR3nt: TGTGCCAGCAGTCCGGCTAGCGGGAGAACAGATACGCAGTATTTT; CDR3aa: CASSPASGRTDTQYF
abundance: many; v_gene: TRBV9; j_gene: TRBJ2-7; d_gene: NA; CDR3nt: TGTGCCAGCAGCGTAGGGCCAGGGGACTACGAGCAGTACTTC; CDR3aa: CASSVGPGDYEQYF
abundance: many; v_gene: TRBV3-1; j_gene: TRBJ1-4; d_gene: NA; CDR3nt: TGTGCCAGCGGCGCCGGGGCAACTAATGAAAAACTGTTTTTT; CDR3aa: CASGAGATNEKLFF
abundance: few; v_gene: TRBV27; j_gene: TRBJ1-5; d_gene: NA; CDR3nt: TGTGCCAGCAGTTTATCACAAGGTAATCAGCCCCAGCATTTT; CDR3aa: CASSLSQGNQPQHF
abundance: NA; v_gene: TRBV7-9; j_gene: TRBJ2-5; d_gene: TRBD2; CDR3nt: TGTGCTAGCAGCCGAAGTAGCGGGAGGACCCAAGAGACCCAGTACTTC; CDR3aa: CASSRSSGRTQETQYF
abundance: many; v_gene: TRBV20-1; j_gene: TRBJ2-7; d_gene: TRBD2; CDR3nt: TGCAGTGCCATGACTAGCGGGAGCCCCTACGAGCAGTACTTC; CDR3aa: CSAMTSGSPYEQYF
abundance: NA; v_gene: TRBV6-4; j_gene: TRBJ1-4; d_gene: NA; CDR3nt: TGTGCCAGCAGTTCCCCAACAGAGTTTTTT; CDR3aa: CASSSPTEFF
abundance: NA; v_gene: TRBV29-1; j_gene: TRBJ2-7; d_gene: TRBD2; CDR3nt: TGCAGCTTAGGGACTAGCAACGAGCAGTACTTC; CDR3aa: CSLGTSNEQYF
abundance: many; v_gene: TRBV6-4; j_gene: TRBJ1-6; d_gene: NA; CDR3nt: TGTGCCAGCAGTGACAGGGGGGACCCAAGCTCCTATAATTCACCCCTCCACTTT; CDR3aa: CASSDRGDPSSYNSPLHF
abundance: NA; v_gene: TRBV5-5; j_gene: TRBJ2-5; d_gene: TRBD1; CDR3nt: TGTGCCAGCAGCTGGACAGGGGAAAGGACCCAGTACTTC; CDR3aa: CASSWTGERTQYF
abundance: NA; v_gene: TRBV30; j_gene: TRBJ2-1; d_gene: TRBD1; CDR3nt: TGTGCCTGGGGGACAGGGGGCGCGTATTACAATGAGCAGTTCTTC; CDR3aa: CAWGTGGAYYNEQFF
abundance: NA; v_gene: TRBV27; j_gene: TRBJ2-5; d_gene: NA; CDR3nt: TGTGCCAGCAGTCCCAAAGGGCAGGGCGGACGAGAGACCCAGTACTTC; CDR3aa: CASSPKGQGGRETQYF
abundance: NA; v_gene: TRBV11-2; j_gene: TRBJ2-2; d_gene: NA; CDR3nt: TGTGCCAGCAGCCCTTCGACTAGCGGGGAGCTGTTTTTT; CDR3aa: CASSPSTSGELFF
abundance: many; v_gene: TRBV20-1; j_gene: TRBJ2-5; d_gene: TRBD1; CDR3nt: TGCAGTGCCATGACAGGGACGGGCGAGACCCAGTACTTC; CDR3aa: CSAMTGTGETQYF
abundance: many; v_gene: TRBV7-9; j_gene: TRBJ2-3; d_gene: NA; CDR3nt: TGTGCCAGCAGCCCCAGCATGGATACGCAGTATTTT; CDR3aa: CASSPSMDTQYF
abundance: many; v_gene: TRBV20-1; j_gene: TRBJ1-2; d_gene: NA; CDR3nt: TGCAGTGCTAGAGATCCACAGCGCGGCTACACCTTC; CDR3aa: CSARDPQRGYTF
abundance: NA; v_gene: TRBV7-6; j_gene: TRBJ2-6; d_gene: NA; CDR3nt: TGTGCCAGCAGCTCGATCGGTTGGGGGGCAGAGGCCAACGTCCTGACTTTC; CDR3aa: CASSSIGWGAEANVLTF
abundance: NA; v_gene: TRBV28; j_gene: TRBJ1-4; d_gene: TRBD1; CDR3nt: TGTGCCTGCAGTCCCAGGACAGGGCCCGGAAAACTGTTTTTT; CDR3aa: CACSPRTGPGKLFF